The rows below give T cell receptor beta chains drawn from one sample of a study of T-cell memory formation after mild COVID-19. TCRdb recomputed calls from the 5' RACE reads with MiXCR, one row per CDR3 protein. The sample contains roughly 450,000 distinct CDR3 sequences, 15% to 20% of which appear only once. The material sequenced was PBMCs or a T cell subset sorted from them (not recorded which). All receptors come from an adult woman who had mild COVID-19 (a few samples of this study predate the infection). Cell type and time point are not known. The CDR3 runs from the conserved cysteine through the conserved F or W. Each record gives: V gene, clone size, D gene, J gene, CDR3 protein, CDR3 DNA. D genes are given only for firm matches. Only some rows state a clone size, as once, few, many or a class for expanded clones.

TRBV7-9	-	TRBD1	TRBJ2-7	CASTLGTGVSYEQYF	TGTGCCAGCACTCTTGGGACAGGTGTATCCTACGAGCAGTACTTC
TRBV6-2/TRBV6-3	-	TRBD2	TRBJ2-5	CASSSATSGGIETQYF	TGTGCCAGCAGTTCGGCGACTAGCGGGGGGATAGAGACCCAGTACTTC
TRBV12-3/TRBV12-4	-	-	TRBJ2-7	CASREGIEQYF	TGTGCCAGCAGGGAAGGGATCGAGCAGTACTTC
TRBV7-3	few	TRBD1	TRBJ2-1	CASSLGQGWDEQFF	TGTGCCAGCAGCTTAGGACAGGGGTGGGATGAGCAGTTCTTC
TRBV2	few	-	TRBJ1-3	CASSSFPSSRTGNTIYF	TGTGCCAGCAGTTCATTCCCGAGCAGCAGGACTGGAAACACCATATATTTT
TRBV11-2	few	-	TRBJ2-5	CASSGGASLETQYF	TGTGCCAGCAGCGGGGGGGCTAGCTTGGAGACCCAGTACTTC
TRBV9	few	-	TRBJ2-5	CASSVGAGGPSPETQYF	TGTGCCAGCAGCGTAGGGGCAGGGGGGCCGAGTCCGGAGACCCAGTACTTC
TRBV5-1	-	-	TRBJ1-4	CASSLGLRDANEKLFF	TGCGCCAGCAGCTTGGGGCTCCGGGACGCTAATGAAAAACTGTTTTTT
TRBV7-9	-	TRBD2	TRBJ2-2	CASSPLAGGPTGELFF	TGTGCCAGCAGCCCCCTAGCGGGAGGGCCCACCGGGGAGCTGTTTTTT
TRBV15	-	-	TRBJ2-5	CATSLRAAKETQYF	TGTGCCACCAGCCTCCGGGCAGCTAAAGAGACCCAGTACTTC
TRBV12-3/TRBV12-4	few	-	TRBJ2-7	CASTREGQGYEQYF	TGTGCCAGCACCCGGGAGGGACAGGGATACGAGCAGTACTTC
TRBV4-1	many	-	TRBJ2-5	CASSQTRRETQYF	TGCGCCAGCAGCCAAACTAGGCGAGAGACCCAGTACTTC
TRBV14	-	TRBD2	TRBJ2-1	CASSQDPNAGVLYNEQFF	TGTGCCAGCAGCCAAGATCCCAATGCGGGAGTTTTGTACAATGAGCAGTTCTTC
TRBV5-1	many	TRBD1	TRBJ2-7	CASSLGQGSYEQYF	TGCGCCAGCAGCTTGGGACAGGGAAGCTACGAGCAGTACTTC
TRBV5-1	-	TRBD1	TRBJ1-1	CASSLSGTVNTEAFF	TGCGCCAGCAGCTTATCCGGGACAGTGAACACTGAAGCTTTCTTT
TRBV12-5	few	TRBD2	TRBJ2-1	CASGFPREGYNEQFF	TGTGCTAGTGGTTTCCCTAGGGAGGGCTACAATGAGCAGTTCTTC
TRBV5-4	few	TRBD1	TRBJ2-5	CASSSGQGDFQETQYF	TGTGCCAGCAGTTCCGGACAGGGTGATTTTCAAGAGACCCAGTACTTC
TRBV27	many	TRBD2	TRBJ2-3	CASSLSGGASLTDTQYF	TGTGCCAGCAGTTTAAGCGGGGGGGCATCATTAACAGATACGCAGTATTTT
TRBV2	many	TRBD1	TRBJ2-1	CASSSDRASYNEQFF	TGTGCCAGCAGCTCCGACAGGGCCTCCTACAATGAGCAGTTCTTC
TRBV4-1	few	TRBD1	TRBJ1-2	CASSLRDRGVDGYTF	TGCGCCAGCAGCCTACGGGACAGGGGGGTTGATGGCTACACCTTC
TRBV3-1	-	-	TRBJ1-1	CASSPPGTETEAFF	TGTGCCAGCAGCCCTCCTGGTACGGAGACTGAAGCTTTCTTT
TRBV7-2	few	TRBD2	TRBJ2-2	CASSRGLAGVGELFF	TGTGCCAGCAGTCGCGGACTAGCGGGAGTAGGGGAGCTGTTTTTT
TRBV12-3/TRBV12-4	few	-	TRBJ1-5	CASSSGDKNQPQHF	TGTGCCAGCAGTTCGGGGGACAAAAATCAGCCCCAGCATTTT
TRBV12-3/TRBV12-4	few	-	TRBJ1-1	CASSKASRAFF	TGTGCCAGTTCCAAGGCTTCAAGGGCTTTCTTT
TRBV10-3	few	TRBD1	TRBJ2-7	CATGQGSYEQYF	TGTGCCACCGGACAGGGGTCCTACGAGCAGTACTTC
TRBV6-2/TRBV6-3	few	-	TRBJ1-1	CASSKDSLRTEAFF	TGTGCCAGCAGCAAGGACAGCCTAAGGACTGAAGCTTTCTTT
TRBV15	many	-	TRBJ2-7	CATSIDSYEQYF	TGTGCCACCAGCATCGATTCCTACGAGCAGTACTTC
TRBV9	-	-	TRBJ2-1	CASSVDAYNEQFF	TGTGCCAGCAGCGTAGATGCCTACAATGAGCAGTTCTTC
TRBV4-1	-	TRBD2	TRBJ2-7	CASSQGAPILSGGPFADEVEQYF	TGCGCCAGCAGCCAAGGAGCCCCTATCTTAAGCGGGGGGCCTTTCGCCGATGAGGTGGAGCAGTACTTC
TRBV12-3/TRBV12-4	-	-	TRBJ1-5	CASNRDGRPVGQPQHF	TGTGCCAGCAACCGGGACGGCCGGCCGGTAGGTCAGCCCCAGCATTTT
TRBV5-1	few	TRBD2	TRBJ2-7	CASSTEGLAGEGQYF	TGCGCCAGCAGCACGGAGGGACTAGCGGGAGAAGGGCAGTACTTC
TRBV12-3/TRBV12-4	few	-	TRBJ1-1	CASAEESSTEAFF	TGTGCCAGCGCGGAGGAAAGTAGCACTGAAGCTTTCTTT
TRBV10-3	few	-	TRBJ2-3	CAISERGPPTDTQYF	TGTGCCATCAGTGAACGGGGACCCCCCACAGATACGCAGTATTTT
TRBV27	few	TRBD1	TRBJ2-1	CASSSTGGFYNEQFF	TGTGCCAGCAGTTCGACAGGGGGCTTTTACAATGAGCAGTTCTTC
TRBV19	few	-	TRBJ1-5	CASSLRGEQPQHF	TGTGCCAGTAGCCTGCGGGGCGAACAGCCCCAGCATTTT
TRBV11-2	few	-	TRBJ2-4	CASSLAGGRAKNIQYF	TGTGCCAGCAGCTTAGCCGGTGGCAGAGCCAAAAACATTCAGTACTTC
TRBV7-2	-	TRBD1	TRBJ2-6	CASSFVGQVSGANVLTF	TGTGCCAGCAGCTTCGTGGGACAGGTCTCTGGGGCCAACGTCCTGACTTTC
TRBV5-1	many	TRBD1	TRBJ2-1	CASSRGQGLDEQFF	TGCGCCAGCAGCCGGGGACAGGGGCTCGATGAGCAGTTCTTC
TRBV14	-	-	TRBJ2-3	CASSQDRVSTDTQYF	TGTGCCAGCAGCCAAGATCGAGTTAGCACAGATACGCAGTATTTT
TRBV23-1	many	TRBD1	TRBJ2-7	CASSHPHRGPAHMDEQYF	TGCGCCAGCAGTCATCCCCACAGGGGCCCAGCACACATGGACGAGCAGTACTTC
TRBV5-1	-	-	TRBJ1-5	CASSLAVGEQPQHF	TGCGCCAGCAGCTTGGCGGTCGGTGAACAGCCCCAGCATTTT
TRBV7-2	-	TRBD2	TRBJ2-5	CASSLRVRGQETQYF	TGTGCCAGCAGCTTAAGGGTGCGGGGGCAAGAGACCCAGTACTTC
TRBV29-1	few	-	TRBJ2-1	CSVAFAPNEQFF	TGCAGCGTTGCCTTTGCGCCCAATGAGCAGTTCTTC
TRBV20-1	-	-	TRBJ2-1	CSAAPPAERRRVDNEQFF	TGCAGTGCTGCCCCCCCAGCGGAGCGGAGGAGGGTGGACAATGAGCAGTTCTTC
TRBV29-1	-	TRBD2	TRBJ2-1	CSVKEIAGGREQFF	TGCAGCGTTAAGGAAATAGCGGGGGGGCGAGAGCAGTTCTTC
TRBV24-1	few	-	TRBJ2-5	CATSDFLGAGTQETQYF	TGTGCCACCAGTGATTTTCTCGGGGCGGGGACGCAAGAGACCCAGTACTTC
TRBV7-2	few	TRBD2	TRBJ2-3	CASSLVRTSGRSTDTQYF	TGTGCCAGCAGCTTAGTTAGGACTAGCGGGAGAAGCACAGATACGCAGTATTTT
TRBV5-4	once	TRBD2	TRBJ2-1	CASSPGGSGSHNEQFF	TGTGCCAGCAGCCCGGGGGGTAGCGGGAGCCACAATGAGCAGTTCTTC